The present T cell receptor beta chain was sequenced within a study of T cell repertoires in cytomegalovirus infection (dated by TCRdb to the late 2010s). With respect to the entire study: Donor HLA type was relevant to the analysis, as public TCR beta signatures indicated carriage of CMV infection together with the matching HLA type. On the study overall, not on this receptor specifically: In both this cohort and an independent approximately 370-donor cohort, the cumulative frequency of public TCR beta family members distinguished carriers of CMV infection plus the relevant HLA type. The ex vivo response was dominated by HLA-C-restricted CMV-specific TCR beta clonotypes, which also provided the single most frequent clonotype in two of eight donors.

Of note for this clonotype: No cognate antigen has been identified for it. No clone much larger than this one lies a single base away; base qualities are absent.

The germline ends are 11 bases apart after V is trimmed by 2 bases and J by 4 bases. The CDR3 goes from the cysteine to the phenylalanine over 14 residues. The kept DNA is CDR3 alone, 42 bases in frame from the first base. The germline V gene supplies CDR1 SGHRS and CDR2 YFSETQ. TCRdb lists the instrument as Illumina HiSeq 1500. TCRdb took the public reads, trimmed them with fastp at Q25, ran MiXCR for clone calling and kept in-frame beta chains. Every distinct CDR3 protein forms one entry, paired with its most common genes and DNA. In all, the sample holds fewer than 550,000 distinct CDR3 sequences, and roughly 31% of those were seen once. Together, the top ten hold approximately 15% of the sample.

The receptor comes from a human donor in good health (CMV status not recorded). Some clones in this sample may be carry-over from other donors' samples. The chain was built from TRBV5-1 and TRBJ2-3; the D gene is perhaps TRBD1 or TRBD2, each of them matching over 6 bases. What was sequenced was PBMCs. The CDR3 reads CASSLRGPADTQYF. The base sequence is TGCGCCAGCAGCTTACGGGGGCCCGCAGATACGCAGTATTTT.